Shown below are 30 T cell receptor beta chains from a single sample sequenced in a study of memory CD4+ T cells and cytomegalovirus serostatus. Single viable CD3+CD4+CD8-CD45RO+ cells were sorted as the memory CD4+ T cells. The repertoire was sequenced with immunoSEQ multiplex PCR; TCRdb's copy has only in-frame clones and lacks some. In the table there are about 42,000 clones, over 70% of which are singletons. The source material was memory CD4+ T cells from blood. The receptors originated from an adult in good health and CMV-seronegative.

The rearrangement joins TRBV12-5 to TRBJ2-3; D is possibly TRBD2 (6 bases). In germline, CDR1 is LGHNT, CDR2 FRNRAP. The CDR3 spans 12 residues. V lost 8 bases, J lost 10 bases, and 16 bases lay in between. CDR3 DNA: TGTGCTAGTACCCTATCCGCGGGATCGCAGTATTTT. This sequence encodes CASTLSAGSQYF. Looking up the rest from reference TRBV12-5 and TRBJ2-3 gives the full variable domain: DARVTQTPRHKVTEMGQEVTMRCQPILGHNTVFWYRQTMMQGLELLAYFRNRAPLDDSGMPKDRFSAEMPDATLATLKIQPSEPRDSAVYFCASTLSAGSQYFGPGTRLTVL.

Only one count was recorded for this clone. The rearrangement joins TRBV18 to TRBJ1-1; D uncertain. The germline CDR1 and CDR2 sequences are KGHSH and LQKENI. The V gene lost 3 bases and the J gene lost 1 base, with 18 bases spanning the gap. There are 17 residues in the CDR3. In nucleotides, the CDR3 is TGTGCCAGCTCACCCCTCCCAGGCGGTGGCTCGAACACTGAAGCTTTCTTT. Translation: CASSPLPGGGSNTEAFF.

This clone was detected once. V is TRBV29-1 and J is TRBJ2-1; 7 bases are shared with TRBD1. With V trimmed by 7 bases and J by 0 bases, 9 bases remained unmatched. Germline loops: CDR1 SQVTM, CDR2 ANQGSEA. This CDR3 has 15 residues. The CDR3 DNA reads TGCAGCGGTTCTACCGGGACAGACTCCTACAATGAGCAGTTCTTC. Its protein product is CSGSTGTDSYNEQFF.

The chain combines TRBV10-3 with TRBJ2-7; 10 bases map to TRBD2. The V segment lost 10 bases and the J segment 5 bases; nucleotides outside the gene matches: 8. The CDR3 consists of 13 residues. Germline V gene sequence: CDR1 ENHRY, CDR2 SYGVKD. The CDR3 sequence is CATIAGGFDEQYF. CDR3 DNA sequence: TGTGCCACCATAGCGGGGGGTTTCGACGAGCAGTACTTC.

In DNA form, the CDR3 reads TGTGCCAGCTCACCTTCCGGGACAGCTGGAAACACCATATATTTT. It yields the protein CASSPSGTAGNTIYF. J is TRBJ1-3 and V is TRBV18, with 7 bases identical to TRBD1. The germline V gene has CDR1 KGHSH and CDR2 LQKENI. Losses at the gene ends were 3 bases for V and 2 bases for J; bases not matched to a gene: 4. This CDR3 contains 15 residues.

The V call is TRBV5-4, the J call TRBJ1-2; D gene ambiguous. The CDR3 is 13 amino acids. Germline CDR1 and CDR2: SGHNT and YYREEE (reference sequence). V lost 0 bases and J 8 bases, leaving 11 bases between the germline ends. CDR3 bases: TGTGCCAGCAGCTTGGGAAAGGGTATCGGCTACACCTTC. Its translation is CASSLGKGIGYTF. Full variable domain (rest looked up from reference TRBV5-4 and TRBJ1-2): ETGVTQSPTHLIKTRGQQVTLRCSSQSGHNTVSWYQQALGQGPQFIFQYYREEENGRGNFPPRFSGLQFPNYSSELNVNALELDDSALYLCASSLGKGIGYTFGSGTRLTVV.

The gene calls are TRBV4-1 and TRBJ2-5; possibly TRBD1 for D (5 bases). Germline V gene lookup returns CDR1 MGHRA and CDR2 YSYEKL. The CDR3 loop spans 13 amino acids. Trimming left V 4 bases short and J 5 bases short, with 11 bases between. Here the CDR3 reads CASSLGHRETQYF. In DNA, the CDR3 is TGCGCCAGCAGCCTAGGACACCGTGAGACCCAGTACTTC.

The V call is TRBV9, the J call TRBJ2-3; 11 bases are shared with TRBD2. CDR3 length equals 17 residues. The germline CDR1 and CDR2 sequences are SGDLS and YYNGEE. With V trimmed by 0 bases and J by 6 bases, 9 bases remained unmatched. The CDR3 spells CASSVGFIAGGLDTQYF. The CDR3 DNA follows: TGTGCCAGCAGCGTAGGGTTCATAGCGGGGGGGCTGGATACGCAGTATTTT.

V usage is TRBV19 and J usage is TRBJ2-1; perhaps D is TRBD1 or TRBD2 (6 bases each). The V end lost 8 bases, the J end lost 6 bases, and 17 bases lay between the germline ends. This CDR3 is built from 14 residues. Germline CDR1 reads LNHDA; CDR2 reads SQIVND (reference sequence). The CDR3 bases are TGTGCCAGTGGCGGGGCAGGGGTTTCCAATGAGCAGTTCTTC. The encoded protein is CASGGAGVSNEQFF.

This clone was found once. The V and J genes are TRBV6-1 and TRBJ1-1, with D perhaps TRBD1 (6 bases). Germline V gene lookup returns CDR1 MNHNS and CDR2 SASEGT. This CDR3 is built from 14 residues. V was trimmed by 7 bases and J by 4 bases, leaving 16 bases between them. CDR3 coding DNA: TGTGCCAGCACGGTAAGGGGGTCGGCCACTGAAGCTTTCTTT. Amino acids: CASTVRGSATEAFF.

This chain joins TRBV19 and TRBJ2-7, with D perhaps TRBD2 (7 bases). Trimming removed 7 bases at V and 0 bases at J, with 13 bases between. Germline values: CDR1 LNHDA, CDR2 SQIVND (reference sequence). CDR3 length: 14 amino acids. CDR3 nucleotide sequence: TGTGCCAGTAAGGCGGGGGCGAGCTCCTACGAGCAGTACTTC. It is translated as CASKAGASSYEQYF.

The gene calls are TRBV7-9 and TRBJ1-3; the D is unclear. There are 14 residues in the CDR3. CDR1 and CDR2 from the germline V gene are SEHNR and FQNEAQ (reference sequence). V shed 3 bases and J shed 0 bases, with 6 bases lying between them. The DNA of the CDR3 is TGTGCCAGCAGCTTTACGGACTCTGGAAACACCATATATTTT. Its translation is CASSFTDSGNTIYF.

The chain recombines TRBV4-1 with TRBJ2-3; the D is unclear. CDR3 length equals 14 residues. Between the trimmed V and J ends, which lost 5 bases and 0 bases, there was a span of 9 bases. Germline CDR1 MGHRA, CDR2 YSYEKL. CDR3 coding DNA: TGCGCCAGCAGCGGAACGGCTAGCACAGATACGCAGTATTTT. This codes for CASSGTASTDTQYF.

The chain recombines TRBV19 with TRBJ2-7; TRBD1 is a possible D gene (6 bases). The V end lost 5 bases, the J end lost 5 bases, and 16 bases lay between the germline ends. The CDR3 runs 14 residues. The germline V gene encodes CDR1 LNHDA and CDR2 SQIVND (reference sequence). CDR3 sequence: CASSPSNRAHEQYF. The DNA of the CDR3 is TGTGCCAGTAGTCCAAGTAACAGGGCCCACGAGCAGTACTTC.

This clone came up once. The chain recombines TRBV11-3 with TRBJ2-2; 9 bases map to TRBD1. The CDR3 length is 16 residues. In germline, CDR1 is SGHNT, CDR2 YENEEA. Trimming at V came to 3 bases and at J to 4 bases, leaving 6 bases not matched to a gene. CDR3 residues: CASSLGQGMTTGELFF. The CDR3 coding sequence is TGTGCCAGCAGCTTGGGACAGGGTATGACCACCGGGGAGCTGTTTTTT.

In its sample, this clone was seen once. This chain joins TRBV6-6 and TRBJ2-7; D is undetermined. This CDR3 is 12 amino acids long. Per germline, CDR1 MNHNY and CDR2 SVGAGI (reference sequence). Trimming left V 6 bases short and J 3 bases short, with 9 bases between. DNA for the CDR3: TGTGCCAGCAGGCAGACGGGCTACGAGCAGTACTTC. It specifies CASRQTGYEQYF.

This clone appeared once. V and J are TRBV4-1 and TRBJ2-1; TRBD1 is a possible D gene (5 bases). CDR3 length: 14 amino acids. Per germline, CDR1 MGHRA and CDR2 YSYEKL. Trimming shortened V by 4 bases and J by 5 bases, and 12 bases separated the two germline ends. The CDR3, as DNA: TGCGCCAGCAGCCTTGGACAACCGAACAATGAGCAGTTCTTC. It specifies CASSLGQPNNEQFF.

The chain combines TRBV28 with TRBJ1-6; D is unclear. This CDR3 is built from 15 residues. The V end lost 7 bases, the J end lost 0 bases, and 10 bases lay between the germline ends. The germline gives CDR1 MDHEN, CDR2 SYDVKM. CDR3: CASTVLSSYNSPLHF. In nucleotides, the CDR3 is TGTGCCAGCACCGTCCTGAGCTCCTATAATTCACCCCTCCACTTT.

This rearrangement joins TRBV2 to TRBJ1-1; D remains ambiguous. In germline, CDR1 is SNHLY, CDR2 FYNNEI. The CDR3 spans 17 residues. Trimming cost V 2 bases and J 0 bases, with 16 bases left between them. The CDR3 region is CASSEFWGRGMNTEAFF. The CDR3 region has the DNA TGTGCCAGCAGTGAATTTTGGGGAAGAGGCATGAACACTGAAGCTTTCTTT.

To note about this clone: This same CDR3 is encoded by further DNA sequences in the sample. The CDR3 nucleotides are TGTGCCAGCAGCTTAGCTGGCAGACCCTACGAGCAGTACTTC. It yields the protein CASSLAGRPYEQYF. The chain has TRBV11-2 and TRBJ2-7; D unclear. CDR1 and CDR2 from the germline V gene are SGHAT and FQNNGV. The CDR3 extends over 14 amino acids. V lost 1 base and J lost 2, with 9 bases in between.

The chain recombines TRBV6-5 with TRBJ2-7, with a possible D match to TRBD1 (5 bases). Looked up from germline, CDR1 is MNHEY and CDR2 is SVGAGI. The CDR3 has 14 residues. V was pared by 3 bases and J by 0 bases, with 9 bases between. The CDR3 spells CASSYWGPSYEQYF. The CDR3 bases are TGTGCCAGCAGTTATTGGGGCCCCTCCTACGAGCAGTACTTC.

The chain combines TRBV19 with TRBJ2-7, with 10 bases fitting TRBD1. This CDR3 is 13 amino acids long. After removal of 6 bases from V and 6 bases from J, the junction contained 5 bases not matched to a gene. Germline assignment: CDR1 LNHDA and CDR2 SQIVND (reference sequence). CDR3 amino acids: CASSNDRGLEQYF. The CDR3 nucleotides are TGTGCCAGTAGCAATGACAGGGGGCTCGAGCAGTACTTC.

The gene calls are TRBV9 and TRBJ1-2, with TRBD1 matching over 10 bases. V was pared by 0 bases and J by 8 bases, with 13 bases of the junction left unmatched. CDR1 SGDLS and CDR2 YYNGEE come from the germline V gene. The CDR3 is 17 residues long. Written as DNA, the CDR3 is TGTGCCAGCAGCGTAGAGCCGACAGGGGGCCTCGTCAGAGGCTACACCTTC. It translates to CASSVEPTGGLVRGYTF.

This chain links TRBV5-1 with TRBJ2-3; D is unresolved. This CDR3 region has 15 residues. V was clipped by 0 bases and J by 0 bases, with 8 bases between them. Germline V lookup: CDR1 SGHRS, CDR2 YFSETQ. CDR3 in DNA: TGCGCCAGCAGCTTGGCGCAGATTAGCACAGATACGCAGTATTTT. It translates to CASSLAQISTDTQYF.

The chain carries TRBV6-1 and TRBJ1-2, with no clear D. V shed 6 bases and J shed 2 bases, with 7 bases lying between them. In germline, CDR1 is MNHNS, CDR2 SASEGT. This CDR3 region has 12 residues. This chain's CDR3 is CASRSLNYGYTF. The CDR3 bases are TGTGCCAGCAGAAGTTTGAACTATGGCTACACCTTC.

The chain employs TRBV19 and TRBJ1-2; D is unclear. CDR3 length equals 14 residues. CDR1 and CDR2 from the germline V gene are LNHDA and SQIVND (reference sequence). V gave up 2 bases and J gave up 4 bases, with 11 bases separating them. CDR3 DNA sequence: TGTGCCAGTAGTATACCGCGGCCTCTCTATGGCTACACCTTC. Its protein product is CASSIPRPLYGYTF.

The chain uses TRBV15 and TRBJ2-3; 10 positions agree with TRBD1. In germline, CDR1 is LNHNV, CDR2 YYDKDF (reference sequence). The CDR3 has 15 residues. V lost 1 base to trimming and J lost 5 bases; unmatched junction nucleotides: 3. The CDR3 is CATSRVDRGKDTQYF. For the CDR3, the DNA is TGTGCCACCAGCAGAGTGGACAGGGGGAAAGATACGCAGTATTTT.

This clone was observed once. The chain joins TRBV6-6 to TRBJ1-2, with no clear D. The length of the CDR3 is 11 residues. V was shortened by 10 bases and J by 2 bases, with 8 bases between the two germline ends. Germline CDR1 is MNHNY and CDR2 is SVGAGI (reference sequence). The CDR3, as DNA: TGTGCCAACCAAGGGAACTATGGCTACACCTTC. It codes for CANQGNYGYTF.

V usage is TRBV19 and J usage is TRBJ2-3; 9 bases agree with TRBD1. V lost 11 bases and J lost 5; bases outside the gene matches: 11. Germline-derived CDR1 and CDR2 are LNHDA and SQIVND (reference sequence). The CDR3 runs to 14 residues. The CDR3 sequence is CAPKGDRDIDTQYF. CDR3 in DNA: TGTGCCCCTAAGGGGGACAGGGATATAGATACGCAGTATTTT.

This clone showed up just a few times. The chain combines TRBV10-1 with TRBJ2-7; possibly TRBD2 for D (6 bases). The CDR3 totals 12 residues. V lost 9 bases and J 6 bases, leaving 15 bases between the germline ends. Germline V gene data show CDR1 as WNHNN and CDR2 as SYGVQD (reference sequence). The DNA of the CDR3 is TGCGCCAGGGGGGGATGGAAGTCCGAGCAGTACTTC. It is translated as CARGGWKSEQYF.